The 8 T cell receptor beta chains below come from one sample, sequenced in a study of cytomegalovirus exposure and HLA in healthy donors. Profiling relied on immunoSEQ multiplex PCR, and the TCRdb table lists in-frame clones only, not all of them. The table includes about 150,000 clones, approximately 86% detected once. Sample: PBMCs. The receptor set was obtained from a man aged 18 to 30 in good health and CMV-seropositive.

V is TRBV7-2 and J is TRBJ2-1; D perhaps matches TRBD2 (6 bases). Trimming shortened V by 3 bases and J by 3 bases, and 12 bases separated the two germline ends. Per the germline V gene, CDR1 is SGHTA and CDR2 is FQGNSA. The length of the CDR3 is 15 residues. This chain's CDR3 is CASSFSPGDYNEQFF. CDR3 DNA: TGTGCCAGCAGCTTCTCCCCGGGAGACTACAATGAGCAGTTCTTC.

J is TRBJ1-2 and V is TRBV6-1; 8 nucleotides line up with TRBD1. V lost 0 bases and J lost 6; bases outside the gene matches: 15. Germline assignment: CDR1 MNHNS and CDR2 SASEGT. The CDR3 length is 18 residues. Here the CDR3 DNA reads TGTGCCAGCAGTGAAGCCTACCATGCAGGGGGCCGTTTGGATGGCTACACCTTC. Residues: CASSEAYHAGGRLDGYTF.

The rearrangement links TRBV5-6 to TRBJ1-4; 7 nucleotides align to TRBD1. V lost 4 bases to trimming and J lost 10 bases; unmatched junction nucleotides: 13. CDR1 and CDR2 from the germline V gene are SGHDT and YYEEEE. The CDR3 is 15 residues long. The CDR3 loop is CASSGTGAVEGKLFF. The DNA for the CDR3 is TGTGCCAGCAGCGGAACAGGGGCCGTCGAAGGAAAACTGTTTTTT. Full variable domain (missing parts from reference TRBV5-6 and TRBJ1-4): DAGVTQSPTHLIKTRGQQVTLRCSPKSGHDTVSWYQQALGQGPQFIFQYYEEEERQRGNFPDRFSGHQFPNYSSELNVNALLLGDSALYLCASSGTGAVEGKLFFGSGTQLSVL.

V usage is TRBV20-1 and J usage is TRBJ1-2, with D hard to call. The germline V gene encodes CDR1 DFQATT and CDR2 SNEGSKA (reference sequence). The CDR3 runs to 9 residues. V was pared by 6 bases and J by 6 bases, with 5 bases between. CDR3 DNA: TGCAGTGCCCATGATGGCTACACCTTC. Protein product: CSAHDGYTF.

This clone is a singleton in its sample. The V gene is TRBV30, the J gene TRBJ2-7; maybe TRBD2 (6 bases). V gave up 7 bases and J gave up 5 bases, with 18 bases separating them. The germline CDR1 and CDR2 sequences are GTSNPN and SVGIG (reference sequence). This CDR3 has 13 residues. CDR3 loop: CASGTPGGDEQYF. CDR3 nucleotide sequence: TGTGCCTCCGGGACGCCCGGGGGAGACGAGCAGTACTTC.

This clone has a handful of counts. The V call is TRBV19, the J call TRBJ1-2; perhaps TRBD1 as D (5 bases). Germline lookup yields CDR1 LNHDA and CDR2 SQIVND (reference sequence). Trimming shortened V by 9 bases and J by 6 bases, and 14 bases separated the two germline ends. This CDR3 comprises 12 residues. CDR3 loop: CASAIWGDGYTF. CDR3 DNA: TGTGCCAGCGCCATCTGGGGGGATGGCTACACCTTC.

The chain joins TRBV7-9 to TRBJ2-7; TRBD1 agrees at 8 bases. Germline V CDR1 and CDR2: SEHNR, FQNEAQ (reference sequence). The CDR3 consists of 13 residues. Trimming at V came to 5 bases and at J to 6 bases, leaving 6 bases not matched to a gene. CDR3: CASSPRQGTEQYF. The CDR3 nucleotides read TGTGCCAGCAGCCCGAGACAGGGGACCGAGCAGTACTTC.

This chain links TRBV6-6 with TRBJ2-5, with 7 bases fitting TRBD2. Germline CDR1 and CDR2: MNHNY and SVGAGI (reference sequence). Trimming removed 0 bases from V and 0 bases from J; junction bases left unmatched: 1. The CDR3 totals 15 residues. The chain's CDR3 is CASSYSGGYQETQYF. For the CDR3, the DNA is TGTGCCAGCAGTTACTCGGGGGGGTACCAAGAGACCCAGTACTTC.